This paragraph reports one T cell receptor (beta chain). Its binding antigen is unknown. No much larger clone exists at a distance of one base, and base qualities are not known. This specimen comes from a study of T-cell memory formation after mild COVID-19 (dated by TCRdb to the early 2020s). General notes on the study: TCR sequence clusters from the two donors were largely donor specific. Longitudinal TCRalpha and TCRbeta repertoire sequencing tracked T-cell clones expanding and contracting after mild COVID-19 in a couple of donors. The cohort comprised two young, previously healthy adult volunteers, one female and one male.

The CDR3 runs 15 amino acids, cysteine and phenylalanine included. Only the CDR3 portion is preserved as DNA: 45 bases, with reading frame beginning at the first base. CDR1 and CDR2 are read off the germline V gene as SNHLY and FYNNEI. V is shortened by 2 bases, J by 5 bases, and the region joining them spans 15 bases. Ficoll-Paque density gradient centrifugation was used to isolate PBMCs. General conclusions and limits of the study: Only a couple of mild cases were covered by the study, and larger cohorts that include severe cases with pre-infection samples were considered necessary. The detection of some responding clones in pre-infection memory suggests that pre-existing cross-reactive memory T cells joined the SARS-CoV-2 response. Whether the second-wave clones peaking on day 37 were SARS-CoV-2 specific was not confirmed. Clones contracting from day 15 to 85 had balanced CD4/CD8 phenotypes, while a second wave expanding from day 15 to 37 was biased towards CD4+. Contracting CD4+ clones appeared mostly in the CM and EM memory subsets, whereas CD8+ clones were enriched in EMRA.

The sequencer listed for this sample is Illumina NovaSeq 6000. TCRalpha and TCRbeta cDNA libraries were built by 5'RACE with constant-segment primers, adding sample barcodes and unique molecular identifiers. RNA was extracted from every sample with Trizol reagent. Libraries were amplified in two PCR steps, with a second sample barcode and Illumina TruSeq adapters added in the second step. Sequencing of libraries was performed on an Illumina NovaSeq with 2 x 150 bp paired-end reads. In the source study's methods: Reads were demultiplexed and collapsed into UMI-guided consensus sequences with migec v1.2.7. Using mixcr v2.1.11, UMI consensuses were aligned to TRA and TRB V and J templates and then assembled into clonotypes. Expanded or contracted clonotypes were those called significant by both edgeR and NoisET, with noise models trained on biological replicates. For edgeR calls, the thresholds were a false discovery rate-adjusted p below 0.01 and a log2 fold-change of 1. As an exploratory analysis of dynamics, PCA with hierarchical clustering was applied to max-normalized trajectories of the 1000 most abundant clonotypes. Each responding clone was given a CD4 or CD8 phenotype based on the CD4+ and CD8+ repertoires, which had been sequenced separately. TCRdb applied fastp at Q25 and MiXCR to the public reads, then kept only in-frame beta chains. Rows are unified per CDR3 protein, each entry keeping the most common DNA and genes. The V and J calls here are based on TCRdb, not the publication. The sample data list 380,000 or so distinct CDR3 sequences, and roughly 13% of these were observed just once. The ten top clones hold over 20% of the sample.

This receptor was identified in a man aged 18-30 years who had mild COVID-19 (a few samples of this study predate the infection). The sample titles of this study are shuffled in the database, so cell type and time point are left out; the donor was told from shared clones. The chain joins TRBV2 to TRBJ1-2; there is no confident call for the D gene. Sequences were obtained from PBMCs or a T cell subset sorted from them (not recorded which). The nucleotide sequence reads as follows: TGTGCCAGCAGTGAACTGTCGGCGACACTTTATGGCTACACCTTC. It encodes CASSELSATLYGYTF.